This TCR beta chain was recovered during a study of blood T cell repertoires in COVID-19. Looking at the study overall: The analysed material was cDNA or gDNA that came from T cells, B-cell-depleted T cells, or PBMCs.

As handled by the study authors: Researchers report that nucleated cell counts were estimated from reference gene primer amplification. Produced via immunoSEQ multiplex PCR; TCRdb's table is partial and in-frame only. The V and J calls and clone size come from that table; D and trimming were worked out from the DNA. Of 250,000 or so clones listed, roughly 88% were seen once; the top ten hold roughly 12%. This sequence was found in a man older than 75 with acute or convalescent COVID-19. The sample consisted of peripheral blood.

The CDR3 DNA sequence: TGTGCCAGCAGCCAAGAAGGGGCAGGGAGGGAAAAACTGTTTTTT. Protein sequence: CASSQEGAGREKLFF. The rearrangement joins TRBV3-1 (or the pseudogene TRBV3-2) to TRBJ1-4; possible D gene TRBD1, 5 bases. Germline-derived CDR1 and CDR2 are LGHDT and YNNKEL (reference sequence). CDR3 size: 15 residues. Trimming removed 0 bases at V and 8 bases at J, with 13 bases between.